Listed below are T cell receptor beta chains from one sample, sequenced in a study of blood T cell repertoires in COVID-19. Generated by immunoSEQ multiplex PCR, the TCRdb table keeps only in-frame clones and is missing some. This table has about 14,000 clones, approximately 86% appearing once. The sample was peripheral blood. The receptor source for this set is a man aged 60-69 years with acute or convalescent COVID-19. The CDR3 runs from the conserved cysteine through the conserved F or W. The D gene is left open where the match is weak. Where a row states a size, it is once, few, many or the class of an expanded clone; other rows omit it.

TRBD2,TRBV4-3,TRBJ2-1,15,.,CASSRGAGVGNEQFF,TGCGCCAGCAGCCGCGGTGCGGGAGTGGGTAATGAGCAGTTCTTC
.,TRBV19,TRBJ1-2,13,.,CASSINNNYGYTF,TGTGCCAGTAGTATTAACAACAACTATGGCTACACCTTC
TRBD1,TRBV4-1,TRBJ2-7,15,.,CASSQEQGAYYEQYF,TGCGCCAGCAGCCAAGAACAGGGGGCATACTACGAGCAGTACTTC
TRBD2,TRBV6-2/TRBV6-3,TRBJ2-2,15,.,CASSNTGGSTGELFF,TGTGCCAGCAGTAACACGGGGGGTAGCACCGGGGAGCTGTTTTTT
TRBD2,TRBV5-1,TRBJ2-1,14,once,CASYTSGGYNEQFF,TGCGCCAGCTACACTAGCGGGGGGTACAATGAGCAGTTCTTC
TRBD2,TRBV2,TRBJ2-5,15,.,CASSRGLAGQETQYF,TGTGCCAGCAGTAGGGGACTAGCAGGCCAAGAGACCCAGTACTTC
TRBD1,TRBV6-5,TRBJ1-5,15,.,CASRGQGNSNQPQHF,TGTGCCAGCAGAGGACAGGGGAATAGCAATCAGCCCCAGCATTTT
TRBD1,TRBV28,TRBJ2-7,16,.,CASSFTGTGVAYEQYF,TGTGCCAGCAGTTTTACTGGGACAGGGGTAGCCTACGAGCAGTACTTC
.,TRBV7-8,TRBJ2-7,14,.,CASSLVSRDYEQYF,TGTGCCAGCAGCTTAGTATCAAGAGACTACGAGCAGTACTTC
.,TRBV24-1,TRBJ1-2,12,.,CATSDEGDGYTF,TGTGCCACCAGTGATGAAGGGGATGGCTACACCTTC
TRBD1,TRBV4-2,TRBJ1-6,14,.,CASTGGTDNSPLHF,TGTGCCAGTACAGGGGGAACGGATAATTCACCCCTCCACTTT
.,TRBV9,TRBJ2-1,16,.,CASSGRGLTVYNEQFF,TGTGCCAGCAGCGGAAGAGGACTGACGGTCTACAATGAGCAGTTCTTC
.,TRBV18,TRBJ2-5,15,.,CASSPGTREQETQYF,TGTGCCAGCTCACCAGGGACGCGGGAACAAGAGACCCAGTACTTC
TRBD2,TRBV4-1,TRBJ2-5,16,few,CASSQEVAGELETQYF,TGCGCCAGCAGCCAAGAGGTAGCGGGAGAACTGGAGACCCAGTACTTC
TRBD1,TRBV9,TRBJ1-2,15,.,CASSAFGQGASGYTF,TGTGCCAGCAGCGCCTTTGGACAGGGGGCGAGTGGCTACACCTTC
.,TRBV19,TRBJ1-2,13,.,CASSQGFNYGYTF,TGTGCCAGTAGCCAGGGATTTAACTATGGCTACACCTTC
.,TRBV6-4,TRBJ2-2,14,.,CASEEGANTGELFF,TGTGCCAGCGAGGAGGGCGCGAACACCGGGGAGCTGTTTTTT
.,TRBV4-3,TRBJ2-7,16,.,CASSQEPPGRPYEQYF,TGCGCCAGCAGCCAAGAACCACCGGGTAGACCATACGAGCAGTACTTC
TRBD1,TRBV19,TRBJ2-3,15,.,CASSRDRGSTDTQYF,TGTGCCAGTAGCAGAGACAGGGGAAGCACAGATACGCAGTATTTT
.,TRBV2,TRBJ1-3,15,.,CASSLDQTSGNTIYF,TGTGCCAGCAGTCTAGATCAAACCTCTGGAAACACCATATATTTT
TRBD1,TRBV30,TRBJ1-6,18,few,CAWKTLGDRATYNSPLHF,TGTGCCTGGAAAACGTTGGGGGACAGGGCCACCTATAATTCACCCCTCCACTTT
.,TRBV5-1,TRBJ1-4,16,.,CASSLTRASTNEKLFF,TGCGCCAGCAGCTTGACGAGAGCCTCAACTAATGAAAAACTGTTTTTT
TRBD1,TRBV19,TRBJ1-4,15,.,CASSVRQGTNEKLFF,TGTGCCAGTAGTGTGAGACAGGGGACTAATGAAAAACTGTTTTTT
TRBD2,TRBV3-1/TRBV3-2,TRBJ2-7,15,few,CASSQLAGTSGEQYF,TGTGCCAGCAGCCAATTAGCCGGGACTAGCGGCGAGCAGTACTTC
TRBD2,TRBV2,TRBJ2-1,13,.,CASSEGSGRYLFF,TGTGCCAGCAGTGAGGGTAGCGGGAGATATTTGTTCTTC
TRBD2,TRBV18,TRBJ2-1,15,.,CASSPKAGGPDEQFF,TGTGCCAGCTCACCAAAAGCGGGAGGGCCAGATGAGCAGTTCTTC
.,TRBV7-9,TRBJ2-6,18,.,CASSSRVLSSSGANVLTF,TGTGCCAGCAGCTCTCGGGTACTAAGCTCCTCTGGGGCCAACGTCCTGACTTTC
.,TRBV7-2,TRBJ2-1,15,.,CASSNPTSILSEQFF,TGTGCCAGCAGCAACCCGACTAGTATCCTGAGTGAGCAGTTCTTC
.,TRBV28,TRBJ1-2,14,.,CAIADPTPSYGYTF,TGTGCCATCGCCGATCCCACCCCTAGCTATGGCTACACCTTC
.,TRBV6-2/TRBV6-3,TRBJ1-1,12,.,CASSYSYTEAFF,TGTGCCAGCAGTTATTCCTACACTGAAGCTTTCTTT
.,TRBV28,TRBJ2-7,11,.,CASSFRGEQYF,TGTGCCAGCAGTTTCCGAGGGGAGCAGTACTTC
TRBD2,TRBV3-1/TRBV3-2,TRBJ2-2,14,few,CATEGWRGAGELFF,TGTGCGACAGAAGGCTGGCGGGGGGCCGGGGAGCTGTTTTTT
.,TRBV30,TRBJ2-6,15,.,CAWSAGNAGANVLTF,TGTGCCTGGAGTGCTGGCAACGCTGGGGCCAACGTCCTGACTTTC
TRBD2,TRBV7-2,TRBJ2-7,15,.,CASRSLLAGAYEQYF,TGTGCCAGCCGGTCCCTACTAGCGGGGGCCTACGAGCAGTACTTC
TRBD1,TRBV19,TRBJ1-2,14,.,CASSYLGQGIGYTF,TGTGCCAGTAGTTACTTGGGACAGGGTATAGGCTACACCTTC
.,TRBV30,TRBJ2-7,14,.,CAWNREGLNYEQYF,TGTGCCTGGAACAGGGAGGGTCTTAACTACGAGCAGTACTTC
.,TRBV5-5,TRBJ2-7,15,.,CASSSPGQKGYEQYF,TGTGCCAGCAGTTCTCCGGGACAAAAAGGATACGAGCAGTACTTC
.,TRBV19,TRBJ2-7,15,.,CASTPREESSYEQYF,TGTGCCAGTACGCCCCGAGAAGAGAGCTCCTACGAGCAGTACTTC
.,TRBV18,TRBJ2-7,12,.,CASSPRESEQYF,TGTGCCAGCTCACCGCGGGAATCCGAGCAGTACTTC
.,TRBV7-2,TRBJ2-5,13,.,CASSVGSRETQYF,TGTGCCAGCAGCGTCGGATCGAGGGAGACCCAGTACTTC
.,TRBV6-5,TRBJ1-6,15,.,CASSFTGGRNSPLHF,TGTGCCAGCAGTTTCACAGGCGGGAGGAATTCACCCCTCCACTTT